This T cell receptor beta chain comes out of a study of blood T cell repertoires in COVID-19. The overall study: Spain, Italy and the United States supplied samples that represented acute and convalescent COVID-19. In each case, the material was cDNA or gDNA derived from T cells, B-cell-depleted T cells, or PBMCs.

Per the authors' pipeline: Reference gene primer amplification in the assay estimated nucleated cell counts. TCRdb's copy holds only in-frame clones and misses some; the assay was immunoSEQ multiplex PCR. That table gives V, J and clone size, and the DNA gave D and trimming. The sample contains around 84,000 clones, around 81% of which appear only once. Germline V CDR1 and CDR2: SGHRS, YFSETQ. The CDR3 length is 14 residues. Trimming removed 5 bases from V and 0 bases from J, with 8 bases in between. This clone was seen once. The clonotype was recovered from a man older than 75 with active or convalescent COVID-19. Sequenced material: peripheral blood. The chain joins TRBV5-1 to TRBJ2-2; no clear D. In nucleotides, the CDR3 is TGCGCCAGCAGGTACGGAGCGAACACCGGGGAGCTGTTTTTT. This codes for CASRYGANTGELFF. Full variable domain (outside the CDR3, taken from reference TRBV5-1 and TRBJ2-2): KAGVTQTPRYLIKTRGQQVTLSCSPISGHRSVSWYQQTPGQGLQFLFEYFSETQRNKGNFPGRFSGRQFSNSRSEMNVSTLELGDSALYLCASRYGANTGELFFGEGSRLTVL.